This is a list of T cell receptor beta chains from one sample in a study of monozygotic twins with inflammatory bowel disease. Each CDR3 protein gets one entry in TCRdb, which reprocessed the 5' RACE reads and gives no DNA. Its table records 400,000 to 500,000 distinct CDR3 sequences. Sample: blood. These receptor sequences come from a human donor with ulcerative colitis or Crohn's disease, or a healthy co-twin of an affected twin (not recorded which). Each CDR3 is given with its conserved first and last residue.

CDR3 protein	V gene	J gene
CSASPVDNSPLHF	TRBV20-1	TRBJ1-6
CASSLLGEQYF	TRBV21-1	TRBJ2-7
CASSLGTSIEQFF	TRBV12-3/TRBV12-4	TRBJ2-1
CASSFETTYYEQYF	TRBV5-1	TRBJ2-7
CASSVNRGRSDGYTF	TRBV7-2	TRBJ1-2
CASSSRTRQISYEQYF	TRBV5-1	TRBJ2-7
CSATLAGNEQFF	TRBV29-1	TRBJ2-1
CASRTQGAAEAFF	TRBV2	TRBJ1-1
CASSKDGWVAGAGEQYF	TRBV21-1	TRBJ2-7
CASSLDVGQGVSGYTF	TRBV5-1	TRBJ1-2
CSVLAGLAGVGETQYF	TRBV29-1	TRBJ2-5
CASSIDGTGQQFF	TRBV19	TRBJ2-1
CASVSDRELFF	TRBV12-3/TRBV12-4	TRBJ2-2
CASSLGTSGWADTQYF	TRBV12-3/TRBV12-4	TRBJ2-3